This T cell receptor beta chain was sequenced for a study of blood T cell repertoires in COVID-19 (dated by TCRdb to the early 2020s). Regarding the study in general: Samples from collaborators originated in the United States, Italy and Spain and spanned both the acute and convalescent phases of COVID-19. The prospective study material was composed of cDNA or gDNA derived from T cells, B-cell-depleted T cells, or PBMCs. Deeply sampled blood TCRbeta repertoires from subjects exposed to, actively infected with, or recovered from COVID-19 were included in the dataset. A freely available public database, intended as a resource for researchers studying the immune response to SARS-CoV-2, is where the repertoires were released. The samples were drawn from the first 160 participants of the ongoing ImmuneRACE study and from 950 to 1,500 subjects provided by 6 global collaborators. Sample metadata almost always included a de-identified subject ID, COVID-19 status, age in years and sex. Where HLA class I and class II types were available, the types were taken from metadata supplied by the sample provider, not from assay-based typing.

TCRbeta CDR3 regions were amplified from genomic DNA by means of the immunoSEQ Assay, a bias-controlled multiplex PCR. As for how the authors treated the data: The number of nucleated cells in each sample was estimated from the amplification of reference gene primers within the assay. To quantify the absolute abundance of each unique TCRbeta CDR3 rearrangement, sequence reads were collapsed and filtered. Productive Simpson clonality was computed per sample as the square root of Simpson's diversity index over productive rearrangements. TCRdb mirrors the immuneACCESS table, restricted to in-frame sequences. Some clones are absent from its copies; in checked studies, under half trace to an unresolved V gene, and the reason for the others is unknown. The DNA was the basis for D and trimming; V, J and clone size are from that table. This sample holds approximately 230,000 clones; roughly nine tenths were observed only once. Clones ranked in the top ten supply under 4% of the sample.

For this clone: The antigen it binds to is not known. One base away there is no much larger clone; base qualities are not given.

The CDR3 contains 17 residues, cysteine and phenylalanine counted. The entry retains the CDR3 DNA only, 51 bases that are in frame from base 1. V gives up 0 bases and J gives up 2 bases, and the segment between their germline ends measures 11 bases. The germline V gene encodes CDR1 SNHLY and CDR2 FYNNEI. The collaborating institutions used their own protocols to collect whole blood in K2EDTA tubes. Collaborator samples were shipped for TCRbeta analysis as frozen whole blood, isolated PBMCs, or DNA extracted from either sample type. What the authors observed across the whole study: The amount of clinical and demographic metadata varied by source and participant and was provided uncurated.

The clonotype originates from a man between 18 and 35 years old with active or convalescent COVID-19. The sequenced sample was peripheral blood. The V and J segments used are TRBV2 and TRBJ1-6; tentative D gene TRBD1, with 6 bases matching. In nucleotide form, the sequence is TGTGCCAGCAGTGAAGCGGTACAGGGCCCCTATAATTCACCCCTCCACTTT. This gives the protein CASSEAVQGPYNSPLHF.